This T cell receptor beta chain was found in a study of T-cell reconstitution after alpha-beta-depleted transplantation in children. Of note for this clonotype: As yet, its antigen is unknown.

Preparation of the TCRbeta library was carried out with unique molecular identifiers. TCRdb reprocessed the PCR reads via MiXCR and lists one record per CDR3 protein. This sample carries around 500,000 distinct CDR3 sequences, more than 20% of them seen once, and the ten largest clones take 11% to 15%. Study-level points and caveats: Fresh T-cell production supplied most of the T-cell counts and diversity seen one year after transplant. High day-60 TCRbeta diversity in some patients came from surviving recipient T cells and thymic progenitors. Where alpha-beta T cells came from about two months after transplant was reportedly several hundred expanded graft clones.

This sample comprised PBMCs, mostly from graft donor cells, obtained 360 days after TCRalphabeta/CD19-depleted stem cell transplant. The clonotype originates from a boy younger than two who had a stem cell transplant for acute myeloid leukemia, so the T cells may come from the graft donor.

CDR3 in amino acids: CASSRKPGQEKLFF. The CDR3 DNA reads TGTGCCAGCAGCCGGAAACCGGGACAGGAAAAACTGTTTTTT. This chain uses TRBV27 with TRBJ1-4; TRBD1 matches 7 bases. The CDR3 runs to 14 residues. V was clipped by 6 bases and J by 8 bases; unmatched bases: 9. Germline CDR1 is MNHEY and CDR2 is SMNVEV (reference sequence).